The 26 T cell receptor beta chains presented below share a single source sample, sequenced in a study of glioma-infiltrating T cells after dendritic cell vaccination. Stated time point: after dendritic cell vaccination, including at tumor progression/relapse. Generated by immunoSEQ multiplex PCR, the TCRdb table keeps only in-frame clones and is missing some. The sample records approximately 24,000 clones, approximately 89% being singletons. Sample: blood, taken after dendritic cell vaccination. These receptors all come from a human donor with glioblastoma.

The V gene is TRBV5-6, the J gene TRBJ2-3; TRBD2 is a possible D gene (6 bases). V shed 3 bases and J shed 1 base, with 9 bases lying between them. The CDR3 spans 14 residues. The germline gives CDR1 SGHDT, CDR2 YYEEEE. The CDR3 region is CASSWRGGTDTQYF. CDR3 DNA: TGTGCCAGCAGCTGGAGGGGAGGCACAGATACGCAGTATTTT.

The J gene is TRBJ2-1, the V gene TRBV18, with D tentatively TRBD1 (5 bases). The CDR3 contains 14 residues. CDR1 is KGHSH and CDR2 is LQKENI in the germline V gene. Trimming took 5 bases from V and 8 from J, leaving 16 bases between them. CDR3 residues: CASSSRQGSDEQFF. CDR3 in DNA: TGTGCCAGCTCATCACGTCAGGGAAGCGATGAGCAGTTCTTC.

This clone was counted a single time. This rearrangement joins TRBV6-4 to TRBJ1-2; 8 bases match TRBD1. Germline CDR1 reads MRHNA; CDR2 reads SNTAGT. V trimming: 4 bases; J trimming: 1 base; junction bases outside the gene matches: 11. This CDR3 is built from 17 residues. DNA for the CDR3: TGTGCCAGCAGTGCGAACCCCAACAGGGGGGATAACTATGGCTACACCTTC. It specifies CASSANPNRGDNYGYTF.

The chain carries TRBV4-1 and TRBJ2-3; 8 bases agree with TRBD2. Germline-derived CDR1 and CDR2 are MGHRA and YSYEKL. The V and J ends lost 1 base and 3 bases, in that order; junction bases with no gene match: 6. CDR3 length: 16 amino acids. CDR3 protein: CASSQAGGRSTDTQYF. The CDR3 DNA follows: TGCGCCAGCAGCCAAGCGGGGGGGCGGAGTACAGATACGCAGTATTTT.

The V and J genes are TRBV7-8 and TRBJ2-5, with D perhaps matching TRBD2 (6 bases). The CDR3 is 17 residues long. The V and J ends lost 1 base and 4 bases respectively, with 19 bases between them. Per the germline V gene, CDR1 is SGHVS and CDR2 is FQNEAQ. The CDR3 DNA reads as TGTGCCAGCAGCTTAGGCCTCACACGGGGGTCCCGAGAGACCCAGTACTTC. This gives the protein CASSLGLTRGSRETQYF.

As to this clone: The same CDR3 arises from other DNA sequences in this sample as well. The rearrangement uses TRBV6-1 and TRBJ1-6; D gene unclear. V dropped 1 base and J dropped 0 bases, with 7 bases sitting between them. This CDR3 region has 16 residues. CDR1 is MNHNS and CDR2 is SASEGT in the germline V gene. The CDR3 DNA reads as TGTGCCAGCAGTGAAGAGTGGAGCTCCTATAATTCACCCCTCCACTTT. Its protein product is CASSEEWSSYNSPLHF.

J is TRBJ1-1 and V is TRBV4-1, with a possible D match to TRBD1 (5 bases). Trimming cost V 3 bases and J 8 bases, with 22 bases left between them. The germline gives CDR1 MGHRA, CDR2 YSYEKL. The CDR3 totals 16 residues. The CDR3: CASSHPAGRLEGEAFF. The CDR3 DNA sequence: TGCGCCAGCAGCCACCCCGCGGGGCGGTTGGAAGGGGAAGCTTTCTTT.

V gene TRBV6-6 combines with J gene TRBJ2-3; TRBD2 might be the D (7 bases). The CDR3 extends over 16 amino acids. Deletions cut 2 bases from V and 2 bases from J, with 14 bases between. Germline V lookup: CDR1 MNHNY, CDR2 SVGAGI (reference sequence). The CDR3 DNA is TGTGCCAGCAGTTACGGGGGGCGGGGGTCCACAGATACGCAGTATTTT. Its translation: CASSYGGRGSTDTQYF.

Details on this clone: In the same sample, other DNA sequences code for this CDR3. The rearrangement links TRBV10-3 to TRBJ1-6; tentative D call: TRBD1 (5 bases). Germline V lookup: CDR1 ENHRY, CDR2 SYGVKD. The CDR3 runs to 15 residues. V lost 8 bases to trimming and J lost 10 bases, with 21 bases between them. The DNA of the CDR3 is TGTGCCATCGGACCAACGCGACAGATTCCCTCACCCCTCCACTTT. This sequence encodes CAIGPTRQIPSPLHF.

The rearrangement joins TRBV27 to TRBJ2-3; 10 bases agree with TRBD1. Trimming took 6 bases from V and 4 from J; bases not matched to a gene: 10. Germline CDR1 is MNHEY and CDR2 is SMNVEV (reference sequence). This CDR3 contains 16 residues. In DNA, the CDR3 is TGTGCCAGCAGGATGAACCGGGACAGGGGCGCAGATACGCAGTATTTT. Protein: CASRMNRDRGADTQYF.

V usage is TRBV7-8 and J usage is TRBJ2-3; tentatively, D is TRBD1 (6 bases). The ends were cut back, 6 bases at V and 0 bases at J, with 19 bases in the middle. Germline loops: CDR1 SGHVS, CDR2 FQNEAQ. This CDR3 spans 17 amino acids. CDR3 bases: TGTGCCAGCAGTCAATACGACACAGGGATTAGCACAGATACGCAGTATTTT. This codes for CASSQYDTGISTDTQYF.

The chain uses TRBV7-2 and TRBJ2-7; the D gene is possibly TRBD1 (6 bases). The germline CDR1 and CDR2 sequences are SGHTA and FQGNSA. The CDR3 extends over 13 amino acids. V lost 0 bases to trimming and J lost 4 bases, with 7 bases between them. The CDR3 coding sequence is TGTGCCAGCAGCTTAGCAGACAGGTACGAGCAGTACTTC. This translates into CASSLADRYEQYF.

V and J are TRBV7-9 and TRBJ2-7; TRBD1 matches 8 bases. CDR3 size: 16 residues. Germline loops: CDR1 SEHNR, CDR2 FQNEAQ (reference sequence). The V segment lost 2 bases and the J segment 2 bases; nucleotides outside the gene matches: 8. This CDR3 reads CASSLSPTGDTYEQYF. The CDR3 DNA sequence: TGTGCCAGCAGCTTATCGCCGACAGGGGATACCTACGAGCAGTACTTC.

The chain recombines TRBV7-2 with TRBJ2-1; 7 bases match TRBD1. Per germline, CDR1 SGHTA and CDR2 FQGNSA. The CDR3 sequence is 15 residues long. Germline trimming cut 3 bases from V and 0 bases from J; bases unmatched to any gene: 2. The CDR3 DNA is TGTGCCAGCAGCTTGGGGACAGTCTCCTACAATGAGCAGTTCTTC. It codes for CASSLGTVSYNEQFF.

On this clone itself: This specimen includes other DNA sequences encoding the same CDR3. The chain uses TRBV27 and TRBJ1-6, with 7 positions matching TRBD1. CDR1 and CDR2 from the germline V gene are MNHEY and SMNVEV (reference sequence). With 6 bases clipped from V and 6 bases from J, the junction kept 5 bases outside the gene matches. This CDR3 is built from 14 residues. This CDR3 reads CASSPGQSNSPLHF. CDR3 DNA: TGTGCCAGCAGCCCGGGACAGAGTAATTCACCCCTCCACTTT.

CDR3 DNA sequence: TGCGCCAGCAGCCAAGCCGGGACAGTCCGTCTCTCTGGAAACACCATATATTTT. Translating it yields CASSQAGTVRLSGNTIYF. The V call is TRBV4-1, the J call TRBJ1-3; 7 bases are a match to TRBD1. Germline loops: CDR1 MGHRA, CDR2 YSYEKL. V shed 1 base and J 0 bases; nucleotides not matched to a gene: 9. The CDR3 sequence is 18 residues long.

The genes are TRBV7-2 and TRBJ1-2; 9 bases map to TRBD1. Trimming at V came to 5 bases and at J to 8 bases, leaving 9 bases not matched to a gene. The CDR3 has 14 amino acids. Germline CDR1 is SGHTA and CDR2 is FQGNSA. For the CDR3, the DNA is TGTGCCAGCAGCACCAACAGGGGGCAAGGAGGCTACACCTTC. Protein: CASSTNRGQGGYTF.

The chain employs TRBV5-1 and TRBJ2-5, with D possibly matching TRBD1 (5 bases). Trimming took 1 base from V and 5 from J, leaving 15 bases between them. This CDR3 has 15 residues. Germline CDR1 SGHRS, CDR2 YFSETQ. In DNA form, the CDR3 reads TGCGCCAGCAGCTTGTGGGCAGGGTCGAAGGAGACCCAGTACTTC. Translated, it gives CASSLWAGSKETQYF.

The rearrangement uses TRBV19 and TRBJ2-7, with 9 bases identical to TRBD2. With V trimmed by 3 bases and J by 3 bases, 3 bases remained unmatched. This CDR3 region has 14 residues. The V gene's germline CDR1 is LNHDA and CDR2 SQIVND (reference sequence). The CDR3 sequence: CASSIASGDYEQYF. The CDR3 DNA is TGTGCCAGTAGTATTGCTAGCGGGGACTACGAGCAGTACTTC.

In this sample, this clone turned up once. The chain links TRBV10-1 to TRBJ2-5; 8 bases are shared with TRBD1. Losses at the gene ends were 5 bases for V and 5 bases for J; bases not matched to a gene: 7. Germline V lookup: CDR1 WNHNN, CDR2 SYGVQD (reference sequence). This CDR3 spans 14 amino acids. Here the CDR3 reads CASSTRQGRETQYF. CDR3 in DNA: TGCGCCAGCAGTACCCGACAGGGGAGGGAGACCCAGTACTTC.

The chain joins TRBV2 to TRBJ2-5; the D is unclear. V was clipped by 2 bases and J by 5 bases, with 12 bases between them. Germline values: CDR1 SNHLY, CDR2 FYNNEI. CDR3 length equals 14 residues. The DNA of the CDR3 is TGTGCCAGCAGTGAACTTCAGGTTGACGAGACCCAGTACTTC. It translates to CASSELQVDETQYF.

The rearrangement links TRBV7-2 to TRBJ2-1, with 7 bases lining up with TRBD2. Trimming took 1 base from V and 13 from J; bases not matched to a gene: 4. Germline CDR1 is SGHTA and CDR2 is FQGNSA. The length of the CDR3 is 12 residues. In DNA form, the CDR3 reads TGTGCCAGCAGCTTAGGGGCGGGGGTACAGTTCTTC. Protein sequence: CASSLGAGVQFF.

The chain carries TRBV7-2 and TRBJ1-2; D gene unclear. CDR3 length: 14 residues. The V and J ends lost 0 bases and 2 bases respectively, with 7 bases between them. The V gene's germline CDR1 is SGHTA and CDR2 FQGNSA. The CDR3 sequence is CASSLAVENYGYTF. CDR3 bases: TGTGCCAGCAGCTTAGCGGTAGAGAACTATGGCTACACCTTC.

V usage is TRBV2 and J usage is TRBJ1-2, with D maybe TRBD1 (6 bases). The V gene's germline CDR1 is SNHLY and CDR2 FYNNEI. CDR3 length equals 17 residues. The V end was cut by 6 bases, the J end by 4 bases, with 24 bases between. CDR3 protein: CASSVWRTGQQAYGYTF. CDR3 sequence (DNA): TGTGCCAGCAGCGTCTGGAGAACCGGACAGCAGGCCTATGGCTACACCTTC.

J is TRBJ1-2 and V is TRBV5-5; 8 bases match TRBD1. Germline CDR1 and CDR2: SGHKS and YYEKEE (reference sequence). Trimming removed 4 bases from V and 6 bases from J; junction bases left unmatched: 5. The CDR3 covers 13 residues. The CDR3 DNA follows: TGTGCCAGCAGCCAGGACAGGGTACATGGCTACACCTTC. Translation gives CASSQDRVHGYTF.

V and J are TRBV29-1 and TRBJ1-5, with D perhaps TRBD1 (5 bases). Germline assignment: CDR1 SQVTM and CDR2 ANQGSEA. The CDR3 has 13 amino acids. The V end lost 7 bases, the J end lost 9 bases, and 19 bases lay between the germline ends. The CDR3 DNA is TGCAGCGCCCTGGGGCAGCCGGTGGGGCCCCAGCATTTT. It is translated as CSALGQPVGPQHF.